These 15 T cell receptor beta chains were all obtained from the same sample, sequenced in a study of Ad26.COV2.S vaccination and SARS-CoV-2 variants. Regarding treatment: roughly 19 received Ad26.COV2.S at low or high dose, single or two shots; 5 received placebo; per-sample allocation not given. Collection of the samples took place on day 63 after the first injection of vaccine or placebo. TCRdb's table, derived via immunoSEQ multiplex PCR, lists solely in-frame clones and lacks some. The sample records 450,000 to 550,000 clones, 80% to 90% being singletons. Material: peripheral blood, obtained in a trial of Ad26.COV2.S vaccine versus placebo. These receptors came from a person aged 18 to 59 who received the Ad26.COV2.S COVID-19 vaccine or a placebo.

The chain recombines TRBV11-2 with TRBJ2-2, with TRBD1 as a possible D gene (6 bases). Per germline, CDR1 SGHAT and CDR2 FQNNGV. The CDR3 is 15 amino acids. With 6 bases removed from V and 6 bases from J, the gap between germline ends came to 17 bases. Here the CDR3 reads CASSRKRDIAGELFF. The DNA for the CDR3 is TGTGCCAGCAGTCGAAAACGGGACATCGCCGGGGAGCTGTTTTTT.

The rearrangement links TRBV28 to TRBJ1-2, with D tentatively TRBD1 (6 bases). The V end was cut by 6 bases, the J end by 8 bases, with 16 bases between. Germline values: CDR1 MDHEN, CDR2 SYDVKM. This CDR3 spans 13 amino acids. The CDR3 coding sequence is TGTGCCAGCAGCACTAGGGGGGGATGGGGCTACACCTTC. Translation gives CASSTRGGWGYTF.

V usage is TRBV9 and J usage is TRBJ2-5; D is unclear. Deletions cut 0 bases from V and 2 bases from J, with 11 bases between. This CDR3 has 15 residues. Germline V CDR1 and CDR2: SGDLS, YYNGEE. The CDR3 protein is CASSVAAAVQETQYF. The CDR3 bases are TGTGCCAGCAGCGTAGCTGCGGCAGTACAAGAGACCCAGTACTTC.

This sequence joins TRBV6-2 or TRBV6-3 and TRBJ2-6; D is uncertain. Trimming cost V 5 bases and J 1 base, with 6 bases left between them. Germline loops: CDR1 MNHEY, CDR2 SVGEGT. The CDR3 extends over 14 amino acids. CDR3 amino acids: CASSQSSGANVLTF. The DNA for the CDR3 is TGTGCCAGCAGTCAAAGTTCTGGGGCCAACGTCCTGACTTTC.

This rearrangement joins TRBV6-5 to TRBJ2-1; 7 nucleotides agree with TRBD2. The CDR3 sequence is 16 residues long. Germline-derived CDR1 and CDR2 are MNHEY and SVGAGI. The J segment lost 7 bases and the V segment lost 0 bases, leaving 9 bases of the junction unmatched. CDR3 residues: CASSYSAGIGGNEQFF. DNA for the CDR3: TGTGCCAGCAGTTACTCGGCAGGAATCGGGGGGAATGAGCAGTTCTTC.

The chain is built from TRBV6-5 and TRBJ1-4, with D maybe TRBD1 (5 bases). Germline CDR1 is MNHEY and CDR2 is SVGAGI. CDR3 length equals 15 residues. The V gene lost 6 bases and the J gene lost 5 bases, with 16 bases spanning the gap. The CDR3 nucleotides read TGTGCCAGCAGCAATAGGGGACGACCGAATGAAAAACTGTTTTTT. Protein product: CASSNRGRPNEKLFF.

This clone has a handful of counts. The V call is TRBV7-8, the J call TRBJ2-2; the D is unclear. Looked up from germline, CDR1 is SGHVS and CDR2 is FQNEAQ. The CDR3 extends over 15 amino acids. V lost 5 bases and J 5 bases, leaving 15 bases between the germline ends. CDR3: CASSPPRPLTGELFF. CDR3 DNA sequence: TGTGCCAGCAGCCCTCCGAGACCCTTAACCGGGGAGCTGTTTTTT.

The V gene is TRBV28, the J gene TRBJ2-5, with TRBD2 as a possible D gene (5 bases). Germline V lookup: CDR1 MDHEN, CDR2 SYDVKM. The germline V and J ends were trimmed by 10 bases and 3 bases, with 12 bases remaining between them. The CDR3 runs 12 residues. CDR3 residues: CATEDGEETQYF. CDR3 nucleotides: TGTGCCACGGAGGACGGGGAAGAGACCCAGTACTTC. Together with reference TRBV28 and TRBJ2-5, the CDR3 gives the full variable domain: DVKVTQSSRYLVKRTGEKVFLECVQDMDHENMFWYRQDPGLGLRLIYFSYDVKMKEKGDIPEGYSVSREKKERFSLILESASTNQTSMYLCATEDGEETQYFGPGTRLLVL.

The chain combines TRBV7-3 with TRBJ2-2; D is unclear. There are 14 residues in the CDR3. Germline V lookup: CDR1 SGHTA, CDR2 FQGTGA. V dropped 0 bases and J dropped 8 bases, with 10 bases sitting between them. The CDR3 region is CASSLTWPSGELFF. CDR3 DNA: TGTGCCAGCAGCTTAACATGGCCGTCGGGGGAGCTGTTTTTT. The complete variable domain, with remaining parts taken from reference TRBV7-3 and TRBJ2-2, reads GAGVSQTPSNKVTEKGKYVELRCDPISGHTALYWYRQSLGQGPEFLIYFQGTGAADDSGLPNDRFFAVRPEGSVSTLKIQRTERGDSAVYLCASSLTWPSGELFFGEGSRLTVL.

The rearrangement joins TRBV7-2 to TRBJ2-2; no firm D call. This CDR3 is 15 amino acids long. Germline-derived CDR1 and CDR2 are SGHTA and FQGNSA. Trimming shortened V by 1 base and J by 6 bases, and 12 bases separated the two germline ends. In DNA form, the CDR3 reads TGTGCCAGCAGCTTAGTCCCAGAAGGTGCCGGGGAGCTGTTTTTT. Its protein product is CASSLVPEGAGELFF. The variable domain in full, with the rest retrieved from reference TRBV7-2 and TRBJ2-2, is GAGVSQSPSNKVTEKGKDVELRCDPISGHTALYWYRQSLGQGLEFLIYFQGNSAPDKSGLPSDRFSAERTGGSVSTLTIQRTQQEDSAVYLCASSLVPEGAGELFFGEGSRLTVL.

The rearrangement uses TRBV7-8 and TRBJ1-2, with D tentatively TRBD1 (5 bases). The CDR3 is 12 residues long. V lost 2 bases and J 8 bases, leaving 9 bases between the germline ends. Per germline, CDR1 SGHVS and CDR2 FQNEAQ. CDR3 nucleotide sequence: TGTGCCAGCAGCTTATCAGGGAACGGCTACACCTTC. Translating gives CASSLSGNGYTF.

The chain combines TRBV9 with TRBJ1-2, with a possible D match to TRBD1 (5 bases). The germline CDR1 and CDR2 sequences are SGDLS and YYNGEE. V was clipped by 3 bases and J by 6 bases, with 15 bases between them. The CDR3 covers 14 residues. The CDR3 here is CASSAAGTQNGYTF. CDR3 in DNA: TGTGCCAGCAGCGCGGCCGGGACGCAAAATGGCTACACCTTC.

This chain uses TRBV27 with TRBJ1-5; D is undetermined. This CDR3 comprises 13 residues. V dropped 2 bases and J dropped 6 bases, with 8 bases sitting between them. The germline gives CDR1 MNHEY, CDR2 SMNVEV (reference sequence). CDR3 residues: CASSLGRGQPQHF. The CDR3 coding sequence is TGTGCCAGCAGTTTAGGGAGAGGTCAGCCCCAGCATTTT.

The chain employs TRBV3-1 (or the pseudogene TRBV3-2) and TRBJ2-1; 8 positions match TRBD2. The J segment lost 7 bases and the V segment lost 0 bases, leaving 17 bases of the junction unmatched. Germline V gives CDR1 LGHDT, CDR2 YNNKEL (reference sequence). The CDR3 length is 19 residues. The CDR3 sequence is CASSQDGREAINGANEQFF. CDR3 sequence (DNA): TGTGCCAGCAGCCAAGATGGGCGGGAGGCCATAAATGGGGCTAATGAGCAGTTCTTC.

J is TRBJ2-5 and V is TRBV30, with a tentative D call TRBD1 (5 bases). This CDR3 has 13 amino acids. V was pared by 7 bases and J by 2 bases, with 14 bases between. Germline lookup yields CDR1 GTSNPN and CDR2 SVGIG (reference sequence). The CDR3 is CAFTPPGQETQYF. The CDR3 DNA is TGTGCCTTTACCCCCCCAGGGCAAGAGACCCAGTACTTC.